What follows are 20 T cell receptor beta chains derived from one specimen sequenced in a study of T cells after yellow fever vaccination. TCRdb processed the 5' RACE reads anew with MiXCR; each CDR3 protein has one entry. Counted here are 200,000 to 300,000 distinct CDR3 sequences, approximately 6.7% occurring once; the ten biggest clones make up around 1.1%. The material was CD4+ T cells sorted from PBMCs, obtained on the day of the yellow fever booster vaccination. The receptors shown here come from a man aged 30 to 45 who received the YFV17D yellow fever vaccine.

This clonotype was seen ten or more times. The gene calls are TRBV30 and TRBJ2-7, with 10 nucleotides matching TRBD2. The CDR3 covers 14 residues. In germline, CDR1 is GTSNPN, CDR2 SVGIG (reference sequence). The V and J ends lost 3 bases and 5 bases, in that order; junction bases with no gene match: 7. The CDR3 nucleotides are TGTGCCTGGAGGCACGTAGCGGGAGGTCACGAGCAGTACTTC. As protein: CAWRHVAGGHEQYF. Complete variable domain (other parts from reference TRBV30 and TRBJ2-7): SQTIHQWPATLVQPVGSPLSLECTVEGTSNPNLYWYRQAAGRGLQLLFYSVGIGQISSEVPQNLSASRPQDRQFILSSKKLLLSDSGFYLCAWRHVAGGHEQYFGPGTRLTVT.

This clonotype was found a few times. CDR3 sequence reads: CSARVRNEQFF. Written as DNA, the CDR3 is TGCAGTGCTAGAGTCCGCAATGAGCAGTTCTTC. V usage is TRBV20-1 and J usage is TRBJ2-1; no definite D call. CDR3 size: 11 residues. V lost 1 base and J 6 bases, leaving 4 bases between the germline ends. Germline V gene data show CDR1 as DFQATT and CDR2 as SNEGSKA (reference sequence).

This clonotype was seen repeatedly, ten times or more. The chain is built from TRBV7-8 and TRBJ2-7; 8 nucleotides line up with TRBD1. The CDR3 totals 15 residues. The V gene's germline CDR1 is SGHVS and CDR2 FQNEAQ. The V segment lost 1 base and the J segment 3 bases; nucleotides outside the gene matches: 5. The DNA of the CDR3 is TGTGCCAGCAGCTTAGACCGGGACAGGTTCTACGAGCAGTACTTC. Translated, it gives CASSLDRDRFYEQYF.

V is TRBV10-3 and J is TRBJ1-2; 7 bases fit TRBD1. CDR1 is ENHRY, CDR2 SYGVKD, per germline. V trimming: 10 bases; J trimming: 4 bases; junction bases outside the gene matches: 12. CDR3 size: 14 residues. CDR3 sequence reads: CATFRTGIRYGYTF. DNA of the CDR3: TGTGCCACCTTTAGGACAGGCATACGCTATGGCTACACCTTC.

Comment on this clonotype: This may arise from a read error, as a much more abundant clone is one base away. The chain couples TRBV18 to TRBJ2-7; 7 bases are a match to TRBD1. The V gene's germline CDR1 is KGHSH and CDR2 LQKENI. V gave up 4 bases and J gave up 6 bases; unmatched junction bases: 3. The CDR3 runs 12 residues. CDR3 in amino acids: CASSLQGIEQYF. The DNA for the CDR3 is TGTGCCAGCTCACTACAGGGGATCGAGCAGTACTTC. The whole variable domain, remainder taken from reference TRBV18 and TRBJ2-7, is NAGVMQNPRHLVRRRGQEARLRCSPMKGHSHVYWYRQLPEEGLKFMVYLQKENIIDESGMPKERFSAEFPKEGPSILRIQQVVRGDSAAYFCASSLQGIEQYFGPGTRLTVT.

Only a few counts were recorded for this clonotype. J is TRBJ1-1 and V is TRBV9; tentatively, D is TRBD1 (6 bases). The length of the CDR3 is 17 residues. Deletions cut 0 bases from V and 0 bases from J, with 15 bases between. Germline V lookup: CDR1 SGDLS, CDR2 YYNGEE. Here the CDR3 DNA reads TGTGCCAGCAGCGTAGGTCAAGGGGGATCTATGAACACTGAAGCTTTCTTT. Translated, it gives CASSVGQGGSMNTEAFF.

This clonotype was seen repeatedly, ten times or more. J is TRBJ2-7 and V is TRBV7-3; D is uncertain. V lost 5 bases to trimming and J lost 6 bases, with 14 bases between them. Germline assignment: CDR1 SGHTA and CDR2 FQGTGA. The CDR3 has 13 amino acids. The CDR3 here is CASSLPGMVEQYF. In nucleotides, the CDR3 is TGTGCCAGCAGCCTACCGGGCATGGTCGAGCAGTACTTC. The variable domain in full, with the rest retrieved from reference TRBV7-3 and TRBJ2-7, is GAGVSQTPSNKVTEKGKYVELRCDPISGHTALYWYRQSLGQGPEFLIYFQGTGAADDSGLPNDRFFAVRPEGSVSTLKIQRTERGDSAVYLCASSLPGMVEQYFGPGTRLTVT.

V is TRBV27 and J is TRBJ2-1; 15 nucleotides line up with TRBD2. CDR3 length: 18 residues. J lost 6 bases, V lost 6 bases, and 12 bases had no gene match. CDR1 is MNHEY and CDR2 is SMNVEV in the germline V gene (reference sequence). CDR3 bases: TGTGCCAGCAGCAAAGGACTAGCGGGAGGGCCTCTTCCCAATGAGCAGTTCTTC. It specifies CASSKGLAGGPLPNEQFF.

The V and J genes are TRBV6-2 or TRBV6-3 and TRBJ2-1; 7 nucleotides line up with TRBD2. Germline V gene data show CDR1 as MNHEY and CDR2 as SVGEGT. The CDR3 is 16 amino acids. V lost 0 bases and J lost 6; bases outside the gene matches: 8. The CDR3 protein is CASSYSRAGVRNEQFF. The CDR3 nucleotides are TGTGCCAGCAGTTACTCGAGGGCGGGAGTCCGCAATGAGCAGTTCTTC.

This clonotype was picked up many times. Since a much larger clone is just one base distant, this may be a read error. This rearrangement joins TRBV6-2 or TRBV6-3 to TRBJ2-7; possibly TRBD1 for D (5 bases). CDR1 is MNHEY, CDR2 SVGEGT, per germline. The CDR3 has 11 residues. V lost 6 bases, J lost 6 bases, and 9 bases lay in between. CDR3 DNA: TGTGCCAGCAGCCAAGGGGTCGAGCAGTACTTC. Translating gives CASSQGVEQYF.

At least ten counts were recorded for this clonotype. The gene calls are TRBV4-3 and TRBJ2-2, with D uncertain. This CDR3 has 15 amino acids. Trimming removed 0 bases at V and 5 bases at J, with 10 bases between. The germline gives CDR1 LGHNA, CDR2 YSLEER. CDR3 sequence reads: CASSQERFLTGELFF. CDR3 in DNA: TGCGCCAGCAGCCAAGAAAGGTTCCTTACCGGGGAGCTGTTTTTT.

This clonotype was detected only a few times. The J gene is TRBJ2-1, the V gene TRBV18, with 12 nucleotides matching TRBD2. Germline V gene lookup returns CDR1 KGHSH and CDR2 LQKENI. The CDR3 sequence is 17 residues long. Trimming removed 3 bases from V and 4 bases from J; junction bases left unmatched: 7. This CDR3 reads CASSPVTSGRSYNEQFF. CDR3 nucleotides: TGTGCCAGCTCACCTGTAACTAGCGGGAGGTCATACAATGAGCAGTTCTTC.

This clonotype was seen a few times. This chain links TRBV20-1 with TRBJ2-2; 7 bases are a match to TRBD2. Trimming at V came to 2 bases and at J to 4 bases, leaving 4 bases not matched to a gene. The CDR3 sequence is 14 residues long. CDR1 DFQATT and CDR2 SNEGSKA come from the germline V gene (reference sequence). For the CDR3, the DNA is TGCAGTGCTAGACCTAGCGGAGTCACCGGGGAGCTGTTTTTT. As protein: CSARPSGVTGELFF.

This clonotype occurred many times. The chain uses TRBV20-1 and TRBJ2-1; possibly TRBD1 or TRBD2 for D (6 bases each). V was cut by 2 bases and J by 8 bases, with 19 bases left in between. The CDR3 runs 15 residues. Germline V gives CDR1 DFQATT, CDR2 SNEGSKA (reference sequence). In DNA, the CDR3 is TGCAGTGCTAGACCCCCGGGGGCTGAATTGTATGAGCAGTTCTTC. Amino acid sequence: CSARPPGAELYEQFF.

The chain joins TRBV20-1 to TRBJ2-7; TRBD2 agrees at 12 bases. Germline loops: CDR1 DFQATT, CDR2 SNEGSKA (reference sequence). This CDR3 region has 17 residues. After removal of 0 bases from V and 5 bases from J, the junction contained 11 bases not matched to a gene. CDR3 loop: CSARDPSGRAESHEQYF. The CDR3 nucleotides read TGCAGTGCTAGAGACCCTAGCGGGAGGGCGGAATCCCACGAGCAGTACTTC.

There are a few counts of this clonotype. J is TRBJ1-4 and V is TRBV25-1, with 7 bases identical to TRBD1. V gave up 6 bases and J gave up 4 bases; unmatched junction bases: 8. The CDR3 covers 15 residues. CDR1 and CDR2 from the germline V gene are MGHDK and SYGVNS. DNA for the CDR3: TGTGCCAGCAGAGGGGGCGGGGCCTTTAATGAAAAACTGTTTTTT. Protein: CASRGGGAFNEKLFF. Full variable domain (remainder filled in from reference TRBV25-1 and TRBJ1-4): EADIYQTPRYLVIGTGKKITLECSQTMGHDKMYWYQQDPGMELHLIHYSYGVNSTEKGDLSSESTVSRIRTEHFPLTLESARPSHTSQYLCASRGGGAFNEKLFFGSGTQLSVL.

Remarks on this clonotype: Possible read error: a much larger clone is one base away. The chain uses TRBV5-6 and TRBJ2-2, with 7 bases matching TRBD1. Germline CDR1 reads SGHDT; CDR2 reads YYEEEE. The CDR3 runs 14 residues. The DNA of the CDR3 is TGTGCCAGCAGCATCCGACAGGGAACCGAGGAGCTGTTTTTT. Protein product: CASSIRQGTEELFF.

The chain is built from TRBV20-1 and TRBJ1-1; TRBD1 might be the D (5 bases). The CDR3 sequence is 13 residues long. V was clipped by 2 bases and J by 1 base, with 8 bases between them. Germline V gives CDR1 DFQATT, CDR2 SNEGSKA (reference sequence). The CDR3 DNA reads TGCAGTGCTAGATGGGGCCAGAACACTGAAGCTTTCTTT. It specifies CSARWGQNTEAFF.

Ten or more counts support this clonotype. The chain has TRBV10-3 and TRBJ2-3; 8 bases are a match to TRBD2. There are 15 residues in the CDR3. V shed 3 bases and J 1 base; nucleotides not matched to a gene: 3. Looked up from germline, CDR1 is ENHRY and CDR2 is SYGVKD. DNA for the CDR3: TGTGCCATCAGTGATTCGACTAGCGGCACAGATACGCAGTATTTT. Amino acid sequence: CAISDSTSGTDTQYF.

This chain joins TRBV18 and TRBJ2-2; 11 bases fit TRBD2. CDR3 length equals 17 residues. With V trimmed by 1 base and J by 2 bases, 3 bases remained unmatched. Germline CDR1 and CDR2: KGHSH and LQKENI. The CDR3 sequence is CASSPLGTSGNTGELFF. DNA of the CDR3: TGTGCCAGCTCACCACTAGGGACTAGCGGCAACACCGGGGAGCTGTTTTTT.